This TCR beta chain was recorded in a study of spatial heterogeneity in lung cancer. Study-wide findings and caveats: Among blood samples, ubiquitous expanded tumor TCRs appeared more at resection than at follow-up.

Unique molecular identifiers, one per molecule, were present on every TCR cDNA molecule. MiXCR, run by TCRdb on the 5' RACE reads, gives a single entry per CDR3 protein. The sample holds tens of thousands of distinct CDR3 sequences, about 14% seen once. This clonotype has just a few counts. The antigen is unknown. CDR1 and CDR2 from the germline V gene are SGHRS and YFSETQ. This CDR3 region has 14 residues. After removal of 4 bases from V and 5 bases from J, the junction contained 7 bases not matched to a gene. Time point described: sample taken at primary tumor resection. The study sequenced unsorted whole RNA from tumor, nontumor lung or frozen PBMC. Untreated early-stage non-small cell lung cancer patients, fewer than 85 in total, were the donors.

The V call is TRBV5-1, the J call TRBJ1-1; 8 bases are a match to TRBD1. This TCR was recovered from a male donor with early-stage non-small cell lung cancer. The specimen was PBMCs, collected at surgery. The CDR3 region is CASSRTTGATEAFF. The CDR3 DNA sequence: TGCGCCAGCAGCCGGACGACAGGGGCTACTGAAGCTTTCTTT.